This T cell receptor beta chain stems from a study of blood T cells in healthy people across ages (dated by TCRdb to 2015 to 2017). Some background on the complete study: In model experiments, template switching captured roughly one uniquely barcoded TCR beta cDNA molecule for every two T cells. Age-related changes in TCR beta repertoire diversity were measured in the study by deep sequencing normalized with unique cDNA molecular identifiers. Four age groups were formed from the donors: young (average about 17 years), middle-aged (around 39), aged (about 68) and long-lived (around 82). Donors of different ages were randomly distributed across sequencing lanes to avoid experimental bias. The study analyzed two additional independent replicas of 1 million unique cDNA reads from the same blood draw for two donors, one aged 18 to 29 and one aged 80 or older.

Library construction relied on 5' RACE. Sequencing was carried out with an Illumina HiSeq 2500. A second PCR of about 7 to 12 cycles was run with a J-beta primer mix and a sample-barcoded 5' primer. A template-switch 5' adaptor carrying 12 random nucleotides introduced a unique molecular identifier onto each TCR beta cDNA molecule. At least 3 million CDR3-containing paired-end reads were obtained from each sample. All of the RNA was converted into first-strand cDNA using the Mint cDNA synthesis kit, with a TRBC-specific oligonucleotide serving as the primer. Following uracil-DNA glycosylase treatment, all cDNA underwent a first 18-cycle PCR with the universal primers M1SS and BC2_uni_R. In the original analysis: For normalization, 1 million high-quality reads were randomly selected from each sample, with every read carrying a distinct molecular identifier. Reads with shared molecular identifiers were discarded instead of being binned into consensus sequences. MiTCR, with a Q25 quality threshold and the strictest error-elimination algorithm, was used for CDR3 identification, clonotype clustering and error correction. Lower-bound total TCR beta diversity was estimated with a nonparametric unseen species model using Euler transformation. The public sequencing data were trimmed at Q25 with fastp and processed into clonotypes with MiXCR by TCRdb, which kept only in-frame beta chains. Rows matching on CDR3 protein sequence are summarized as one entry with the most common DNA and genes. The V and J calls were determined by TCRdb, not by the authors. The sample includes around 1.5 million distinct CDR3 sequences, with 42% observed a single time. Together, the top ten hold under 8% of the sample.

The germline V gene encodes CDR1 MGHDK and CDR2 SYGVNS. From the cysteine through the phenylalanine, the CDR3 covers 15 amino acids. Only the CDR3 portion is preserved as DNA: 45 bases, with reading frame beginning at the first base. The donors were around 39 Caucasian individuals from Russia, aged roughly 6 to 95 years, who were systemically healthy. Each donor gave 8 to 10 milliliters of peripheral blood, drawn into EDTA-treated Vacutainer tubes. PBMCs were isolated by Ficoll-Paque density-gradient centrifugation, with at least 6 million obtained per sample. Trizol reagent was used to extract total RNA from PBMCs, with at least 5 micrograms per sample. Naive CD45RAhigh/CD27high T cell percentages were measured by flow cytometry on a PBMC aliquot from every donor. For this clonotype: The antigen this receptor binds is unknown. No base quality information exists; no much larger clone differs at one position.

What the research found in general, with its limitations: As age increased, observed TCR beta diversity per million T cells dropped in a roughly linear way, and a significant reduction was already evident by age 40. Donor CMV infection status was unknown, potentially confounding age-related changes in expanded clonotypes. Estimates of total diversity based on one million sequenced T cells were regarded as lower bounds and as underestimates. Observed TCR beta diversity correlated strongly with the percentage of naive T cells measured by flow cytometry. Compared with the aged group, the long-lived group had more naive CD4+ T cells, fewer expanded clones and increased TCR diversity, a pattern suggesting age selection. Bulk unsorted PBMC profiling prevented conclusive comparison of naive and antigen-experienced compartments.

The source is a young woman in good health. Recombination connected TRBV25-1 to TRBJ2-5; the D gene is perhaps TRBD2, from 6 matching bases. The tail of the sequence fits TRBJ2-7 better, so the J call may be wrong. The sample consisted of blood. The nucleotides are TGTGCCAGCAGTGACCCGGGACTTACTATATACGAGCAGTACTTC. Translated, this is CASSDPGLTIYEQYF.